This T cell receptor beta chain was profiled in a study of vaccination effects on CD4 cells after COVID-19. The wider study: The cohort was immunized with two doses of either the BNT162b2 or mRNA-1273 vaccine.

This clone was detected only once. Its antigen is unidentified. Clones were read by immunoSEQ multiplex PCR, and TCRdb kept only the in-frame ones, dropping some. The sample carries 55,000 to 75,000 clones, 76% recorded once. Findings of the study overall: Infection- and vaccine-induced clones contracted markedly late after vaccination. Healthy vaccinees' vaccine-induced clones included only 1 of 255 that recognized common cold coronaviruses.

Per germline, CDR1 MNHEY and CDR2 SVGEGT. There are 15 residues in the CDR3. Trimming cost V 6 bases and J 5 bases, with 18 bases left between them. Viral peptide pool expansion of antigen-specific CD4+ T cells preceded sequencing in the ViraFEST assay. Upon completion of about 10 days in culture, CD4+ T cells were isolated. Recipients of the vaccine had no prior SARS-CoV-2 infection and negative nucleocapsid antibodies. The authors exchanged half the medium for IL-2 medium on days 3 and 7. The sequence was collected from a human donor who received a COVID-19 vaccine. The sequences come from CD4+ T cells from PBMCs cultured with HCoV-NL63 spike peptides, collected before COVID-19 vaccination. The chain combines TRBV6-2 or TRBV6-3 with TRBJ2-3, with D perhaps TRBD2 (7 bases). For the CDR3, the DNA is TGTGCCAGCAGCCGGTGGGGGGGGGCCGGAGATACGCAGTATTTT. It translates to CASSRWGGAGDTQYF.